One and the same sample provided the 20 T cell receptor beta chains below, sequenced in a study of CD8 T cells in ankylosing spondylitis. MiXCR, applied by TCRdb to the 5' RACE reads, yields one record per CDR3 protein. The table has approximately 240,000 distinct CDR3 sequences, about 24% seen once. The specimen sequenced was blood, either unsorted or a sorted T cell fraction (not recorded which). Receptor source: a male donor with ankylosing spondylitis or in good health (not recorded which).

The V gene is TRBV6-1, the J gene TRBJ1-6; TRBD1 agrees at 7 bases. Unmatched junction bases numbered 4, after V lost 3 bases and J lost 11 bases. Germline CDR1 is MNHNS and CDR2 is SASEGT. The CDR3 consists of 13 residues. CDR3 bases: TGTGCCAGCAGTGACCTACAGGGGCCACCCCTCCACTTT. Encoded protein: CASSDLQGPPLHF.

A few counts support this clonotype. J is TRBJ2-1 and V is TRBV12-3 or TRBV12-4, with D perhaps assigned TRBD1 or TRBD2 (5 bases each). CDR3 length equals 18 residues. The germline V and J ends were trimmed by 1 base and 0 bases, with 16 bases remaining between them. Written as DNA, the CDR3 is TGTGCCAGCAGTTTAGGATCCGGGACCCAGAGCTCCTACAATGAGCAGTTCTTC. It is translated as CASSLGSGTQSSYNEQFF.

This clonotype was seen a single time. The chain couples TRBV6-1 to TRBJ2-7; D might be TRBD1 (6 bases). Trimming removed 6 bases at V and 3 bases at J, with 15 bases between. CDR3 length equals 14 residues. CDR1 is MNHNS and CDR2 is SASEGT in the germline V gene. CDR3 sequence reads: CASRPLGAGYEQYF. The CDR3 region has the DNA TGTGCCAGCAGGCCCCTGGGGGCGGGCTACGAGCAGTACTTC.

This chain joins TRBV20-1 and TRBJ2-5; TRBD2 is a possible D gene (6 bases). CDR1 is DFQATT, CDR2 SNEGSKA, per germline (reference sequence). Trimming pared 6 bases from V and 6 bases from J, leaving 20 bases between. This CDR3 is built from 14 residues. The CDR3 DNA reads TGCAGTGCCCAGGTGGGCGGGGCTGGGAAGACCCAGTACTTC. Residues: CSAQVGGAGKTQYF.

This clonotype was counted only a few times. This CDR3 is CSAPLTSGGTYEQYF. DNA for the CDR3: TGCAGTGCTCCTTTGACTAGCGGGGGGACGTACGAGCAGTACTTC. The chain uses TRBV20-1 and TRBJ2-7, with 13 nucleotides matching TRBD2. With 5 bases clipped from V and 4 bases from J, the junction kept 8 bases outside the gene matches. The CDR3 runs to 15 residues. The germline gives CDR1 DFQATT, CDR2 SNEGSKA (reference sequence).

The chain has TRBV10-3 and TRBJ2-5; tentatively, D is TRBD2 (6 bases). V lost 4 bases to trimming and J lost 5 bases, with 20 bases between them. This CDR3 has 16 residues. The germline V gene has CDR1 ENHRY and CDR2 SYGVKD. The CDR3 sequence: CAISAGVGGSAETQYF. CDR3 in DNA: TGTGCCATCAGTGCGGGAGTCGGCGGTTCGGCGGAGACCCAGTACTTC.

This clonotype has a handful of counts. The gene calls are TRBV10-3 and TRBJ2-7; TRBD2 matches 8 bases. CDR3 length equals 14 residues. Germline assignment: CDR1 ENHRY and CDR2 SYGVKD. The V and J ends lost 3 bases and 0 bases, in that order; junction bases with no gene match: 1. CDR3 nucleotides: TGTGCCATCAGTGATAGCGGGAACTCCTACGAGCAGTACTTC. This translates into CAISDSGNSYEQYF.

There are a few counts of this clonotype. This sequence joins TRBV28 and TRBJ2-7; 7 bases map to TRBD1. This CDR3 spans 12 amino acids. Per germline, CDR1 MDHEN and CDR2 SYDVKM. The ends lost 11 bases at V and 0 bases at J; junction bases unmatched: 4. The CDR3 DNA follows: TGTGCCTCGAGACAGGGCTCCTACGAGCAGTACTTC. Amino acids: CASRQGSYEQYF.

The chain combines TRBV30 with TRBJ2-7, with 8 nucleotides matching TRBD2. The CDR3 totals 14 residues. V gave up 4 bases and J gave up 3 bases; unmatched junction bases: 8. The V gene's germline CDR1 is GTSNPN and CDR2 SVGIG (reference sequence). The CDR3 spells CAWKGDSGNYEQYF. Here the CDR3 DNA reads TGTGCCTGGAAGGGGGATAGCGGGAACTACGAGCAGTACTTC.

This clonotype was observed a few times. This rearrangement joins TRBV5-1 to TRBJ1-1; possibly TRBD1 for D (5 bases). Germline CDR1 reads SGHRS; CDR2 reads YFSETQ. V dropped 2 bases and J dropped 1 base, with 12 bases sitting between them. CDR3 length equals 15 residues. Written as DNA, the CDR3 is TGCGCCAGCAGCTTACTTGGACATACGAACACTGAAGCTTTCTTT. It specifies CASSLLGHTNTEAFF.

V usage is TRBV10-3 and J usage is TRBJ2-3, with a tentative D call TRBD1 (6 bases). The CDR3 runs 16 residues. The germline V gene has CDR1 ENHRY and CDR2 SYGVKD. Trimming stripped 7 bases from V and 1 base from J, with 18 bases between. CDR3 bases: TGTGCCATCACTGTTTCAACAGGGATGGGCACAGATACGCAGTATTTT. Its protein product is CAITVSTGMGTDTQYF.

The table lists this clonotype with a few counts. The chain carries TRBV29-1 and TRBJ2-5; a weak D match, TRBD1 (5 bases). CDR1 is SQVTM, CDR2 ANQGSEA, per germline. The CDR3 covers 13 residues. The germline V and J ends were trimmed by 6 bases and 2 bases, with 13 bases remaining between them. CDR3 nucleotide sequence: TGCAGCGTGGGGCGCAGATTACAAGAGACCCAGTACTTC. It translates to CSVGRRLQETQYF.

The rearrangement links TRBV4-1 to TRBJ2-7; perhaps TRBD1 as D (8 bases). This CDR3 is built from 16 residues. Germline CDR1 and CDR2: MGHRA and YSYEKL. Deletions cut 2 bases from V and 0 bases from J, with 14 bases between. The CDR3 protein is CASSQYRGRDSYEQYF. As DNA, the CDR3 is TGCGCCAGCAGCCAATACAGGGGGAGGGACTCCTACGAGCAGTACTTC.

The table lists this clonotype with many counts. The rearrangement joins TRBV29-1 to TRBJ2-6, with D maybe TRBD2 (5 bases). Germline CDR1 is SQVTM and CDR2 is ANQGSEA. Trimming took off 6 bases at V and 0 bases at J, with 12 bases between the two ends. The CDR3 contains 15 residues. The DNA of the CDR3 is TGCAGCGTGAGGGTTCTGTCCTCTGGGGCCAACGTCCTGACTTTC. It encodes CSVRVLSSGANVLTF.

This clonotype has ten or more counts. This chain joins TRBV20-1 and TRBJ2-3; 11 nucleotides line up with TRBD2. The CDR3 consists of 15 residues. Germline V gene lookup returns CDR1 DFQATT and CDR2 SNEGSKA (reference sequence). V lost 5 bases and J lost 3; bases outside the gene matches: 7. DNA for the CDR3: TGCAGTGCTTCCCTTAGCGGGGGGGCGACAGATACGCAGTATTTT. Protein: CSASLSGGATDTQYF.

The chain has TRBV20-1 and TRBJ2-3; perhaps D is TRBD1 or TRBD2 (5 bases each). The CDR3 loop spans 16 amino acids. Germline V gene data show CDR1 as DFQATT and CDR2 as SNEGSKA (reference sequence). Trimming left V 4 bases short and J 7 bases short, with 24 bases between. The CDR3, as DNA: TGCAGTGCTAACCCCCGGGACCACACAACCGTAAATACGCAGTATTTT. Translation: CSANPRDHTTVNTQYF.

The table lists this clonotype with a few counts. V gene TRBV6-1 combines with J gene TRBJ2-5; a possible D gene is TRBD2 (6 bases). The V gene's germline CDR1 is MNHNS and CDR2 SASEGT. Trimming cost V 4 bases and J 3 bases, with 18 bases left between them. The CDR3 is made up of 16 amino acids. The DNA of the CDR3 is TGTGCCAGCAGTGCCCACCCCTCAGGAGGGGAAGAGACCCAGTACTTC. Its translation is CASSAHPSGGEETQYF.

This clonotype appeared many times. The gene calls are TRBV12-3 or TRBV12-4 and TRBJ2-5; D unresolved. CDR3 length: 15 amino acids. With 4 bases removed from V and 2 bases from J, the gap between germline ends came to 14 bases. The DNA of the CDR3 is TGTGCCAGCAGTTGGGTAGCCCCTATTCAAGAGACCCAGTACTTC. Its translation is CASSWVAPIQETQYF.

At least ten counts were recorded for this clonotype. V is TRBV6-5 and J is TRBJ2-3; weak D call: TRBD2 (6 bases). The V end lost 5 bases, the J end lost 1 base, and 16 bases lay between the germline ends. The CDR3 contains 16 residues. Per the germline V gene, CDR1 is MNHEY and CDR2 is SVGAGI. Here the CDR3 reads CASSPWRDSGTDTQYF. The DNA for the CDR3 is TGTGCCAGCAGTCCCTGGCGGGACTCTGGCACAGATACGCAGTATTTT.

Ten or more counts support this clonotype. The J gene is TRBJ2-2, the V gene TRBV12-3 or TRBV12-4; D is undetermined. The CDR3 covers 13 residues. V lost 5 bases to trimming and J lost 1 base, with 5 bases between them. DNA for the CDR3: TGTGCCAGCAGTGTAGGGAACACCGGGGAGCTGTTTTTT. It codes for CASSVGNTGELFF.